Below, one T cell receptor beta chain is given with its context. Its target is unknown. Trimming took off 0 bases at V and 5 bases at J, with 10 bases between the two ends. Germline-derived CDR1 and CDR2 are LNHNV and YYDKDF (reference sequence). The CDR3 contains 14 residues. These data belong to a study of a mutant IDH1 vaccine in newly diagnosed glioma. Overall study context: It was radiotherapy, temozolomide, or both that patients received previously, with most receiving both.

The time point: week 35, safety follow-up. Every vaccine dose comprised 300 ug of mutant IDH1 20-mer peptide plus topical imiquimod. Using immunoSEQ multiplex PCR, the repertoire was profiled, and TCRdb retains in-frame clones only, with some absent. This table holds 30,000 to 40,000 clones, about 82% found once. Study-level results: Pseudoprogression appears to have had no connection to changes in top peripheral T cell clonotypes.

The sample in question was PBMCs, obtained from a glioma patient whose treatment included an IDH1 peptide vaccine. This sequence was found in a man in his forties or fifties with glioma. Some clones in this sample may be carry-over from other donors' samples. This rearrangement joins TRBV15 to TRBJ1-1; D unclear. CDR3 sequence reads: CATSRDRQDTEAFF. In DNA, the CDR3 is TGTGCCACCAGCAGAGATCGGCAGGATACTGAAGCTTTCTTT.